This T cell receptor beta chain was obtained from a study of blood T cell repertoires in COVID-19. Study summary: Material from acute and convalescent COVID-19 was sourced from the United States, Italy and Spain. In each case, the material was cDNA or gDNA derived from T cells, B-cell-depleted T cells, or PBMCs.

Germline CDR1 is LGHDT and CDR2 is YNNKEL (reference sequence). V dropped 5 bases and J dropped 12; count of bases not matched to a gene: 3. The CDR3 has 11 amino acids. In the original analysis: Using reference gene primer amplification, nucleated cell counts were estimated. Sequencing used immunoSEQ multiplex PCR; TCRdb keeps in-frame clones, though not all of them. The V and J calls and clone size are taken from that table; D and trimming were inferred from the DNA. The table shows around 45,000 clones, with about 90% occurring only once. The sample was peripheral blood. The V gene is TRBV3-1 (or the pseudogene TRBV3-2), the J gene TRBJ2-1; TRBD2 matches at 8 bases. The source of this sequence is a man in his 70s with active COVID-19. The CDR3 spells CASSIRGGQFF. CDR3 bases: TGTGCCAGCAGCATACGGGGGGGGCAGTTCTTC.